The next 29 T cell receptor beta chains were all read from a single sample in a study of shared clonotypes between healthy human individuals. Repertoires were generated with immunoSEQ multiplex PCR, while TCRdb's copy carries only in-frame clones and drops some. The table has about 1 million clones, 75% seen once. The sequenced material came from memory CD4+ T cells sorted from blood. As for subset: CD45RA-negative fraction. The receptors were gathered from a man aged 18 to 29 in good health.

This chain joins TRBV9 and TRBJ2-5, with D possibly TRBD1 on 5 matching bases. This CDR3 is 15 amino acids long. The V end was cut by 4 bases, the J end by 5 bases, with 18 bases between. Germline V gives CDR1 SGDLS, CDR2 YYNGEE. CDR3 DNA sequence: TGTGCCAGCAGCACCAGGACCAAGGGGTTGGAGACCCAGTACTTC. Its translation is CASSTRTKGLETQYF. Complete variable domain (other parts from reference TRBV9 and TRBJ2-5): DSGVTQTPKHLITATGQRVTLRCSPRSGDLSVYWYQQSLDQGLQFLIQYYNGEERAKGNILERFSAQQFPDLHSELNLSSLELGDSALYFCASSTRTKGLETQYFGPGTRLLVL.

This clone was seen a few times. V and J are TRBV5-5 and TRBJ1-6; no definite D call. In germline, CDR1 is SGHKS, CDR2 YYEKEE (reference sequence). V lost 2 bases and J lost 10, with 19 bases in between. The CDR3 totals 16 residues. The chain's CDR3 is CASSLSAADPWSPLHF. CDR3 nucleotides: TGTGCCAGCAGCTTAAGCGCGGCGGACCCGTGGTCACCCCTCCACTTT.

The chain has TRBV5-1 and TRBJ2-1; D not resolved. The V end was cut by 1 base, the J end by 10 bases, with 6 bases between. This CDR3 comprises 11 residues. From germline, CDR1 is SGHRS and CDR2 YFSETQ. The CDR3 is CASSLRWEQFF. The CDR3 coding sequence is TGCGCCAGCAGCTTGAGGTGGGAGCAGTTCTTC.

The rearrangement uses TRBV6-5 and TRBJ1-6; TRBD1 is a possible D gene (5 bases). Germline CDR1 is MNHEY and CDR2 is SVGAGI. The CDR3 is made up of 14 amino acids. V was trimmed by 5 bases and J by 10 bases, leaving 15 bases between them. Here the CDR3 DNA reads TGTGCCAGCAGTCAACAGGCTGTGGGATCACCCCTCCACTTT. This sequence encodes CASSQQAVGSPLHF.

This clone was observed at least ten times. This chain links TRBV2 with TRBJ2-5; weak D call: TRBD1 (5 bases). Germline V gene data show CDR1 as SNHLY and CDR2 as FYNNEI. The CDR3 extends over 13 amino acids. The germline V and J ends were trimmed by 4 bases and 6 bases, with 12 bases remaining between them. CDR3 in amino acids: CASSAWGEKTQYF. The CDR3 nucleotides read TGTGCCAGCAGTGCGTGGGGCGAGAAGACCCAGTACTTC.

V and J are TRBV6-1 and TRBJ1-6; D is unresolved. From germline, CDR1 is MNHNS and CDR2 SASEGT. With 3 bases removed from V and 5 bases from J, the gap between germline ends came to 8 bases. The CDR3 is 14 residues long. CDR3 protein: CASSEVQHNSPLHF. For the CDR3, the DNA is TGTGCCAGCAGTGAGGTCCAACATAATTCACCCCTCCACTTT.

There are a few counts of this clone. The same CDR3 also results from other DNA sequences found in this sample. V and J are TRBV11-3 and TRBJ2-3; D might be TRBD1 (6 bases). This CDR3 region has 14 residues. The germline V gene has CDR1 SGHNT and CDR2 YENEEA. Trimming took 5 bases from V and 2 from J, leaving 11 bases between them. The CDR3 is CASSLGAVTDTQYF. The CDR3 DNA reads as TGTGCCAGCAGCCTGGGGGCCGTCACAGATACGCAGTATTTT.

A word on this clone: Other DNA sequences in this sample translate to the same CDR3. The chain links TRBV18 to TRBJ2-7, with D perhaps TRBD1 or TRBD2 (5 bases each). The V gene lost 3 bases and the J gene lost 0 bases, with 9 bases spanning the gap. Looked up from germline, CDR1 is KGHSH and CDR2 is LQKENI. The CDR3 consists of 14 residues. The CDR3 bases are TGTGCCAGCTCACCCGGGGCACCCTCCTACGAGCAGTACTTC. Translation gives CASSPGAPSYEQYF.

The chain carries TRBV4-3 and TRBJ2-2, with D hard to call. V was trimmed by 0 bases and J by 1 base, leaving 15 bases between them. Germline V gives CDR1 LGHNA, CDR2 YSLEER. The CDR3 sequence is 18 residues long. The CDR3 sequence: CASSQELKANMNTGELFF. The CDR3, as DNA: TGCGCCAGCAGCCAAGAACTCAAGGCTAACATGAACACCGGGGAGCTGTTTTTT.

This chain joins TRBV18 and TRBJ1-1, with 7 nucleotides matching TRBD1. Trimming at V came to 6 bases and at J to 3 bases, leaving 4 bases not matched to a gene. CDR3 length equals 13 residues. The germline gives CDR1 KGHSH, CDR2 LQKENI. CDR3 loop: CASSQTGDTEAFF. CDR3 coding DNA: TGTGCCAGCTCTCAAACAGGGGACACTGAAGCTTTCTTT.

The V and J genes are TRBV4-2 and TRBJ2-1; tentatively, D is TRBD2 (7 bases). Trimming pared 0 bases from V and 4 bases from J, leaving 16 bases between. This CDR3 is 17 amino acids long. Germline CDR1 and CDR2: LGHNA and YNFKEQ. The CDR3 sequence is CASSQDRGGAPYNEQFF. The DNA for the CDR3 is TGTGCCAGCAGCCAAGATAGGGGGGGGGCCCCATACAATGAGCAGTTCTTC.

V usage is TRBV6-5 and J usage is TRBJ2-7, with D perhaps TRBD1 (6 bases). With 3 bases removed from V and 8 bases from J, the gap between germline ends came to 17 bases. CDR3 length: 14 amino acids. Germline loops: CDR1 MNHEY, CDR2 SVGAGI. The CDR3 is CASSYQQGGYKQYF. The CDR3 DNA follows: TGTGCCAGCAGTTATCAACAGGGCGGCTATAAGCAGTACTTC.

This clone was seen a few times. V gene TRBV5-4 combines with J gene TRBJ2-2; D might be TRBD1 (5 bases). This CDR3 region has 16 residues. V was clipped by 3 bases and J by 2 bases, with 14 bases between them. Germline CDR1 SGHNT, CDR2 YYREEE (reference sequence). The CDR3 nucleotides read TGTGCCAGCAGCTCCACCGACAGAATAAACACCGGGGAGCTGTTTTTT. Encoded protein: CASSSTDRINTGELFF.

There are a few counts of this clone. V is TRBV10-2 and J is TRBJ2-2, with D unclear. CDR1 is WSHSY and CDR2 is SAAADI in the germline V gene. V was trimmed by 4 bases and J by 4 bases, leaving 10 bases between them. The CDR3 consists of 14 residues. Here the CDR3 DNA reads TGCGCCAGCAGTGGGTCAAGAGGCACCGGGGAGCTGTTTTTT. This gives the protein CASSGSRGTGELFF.

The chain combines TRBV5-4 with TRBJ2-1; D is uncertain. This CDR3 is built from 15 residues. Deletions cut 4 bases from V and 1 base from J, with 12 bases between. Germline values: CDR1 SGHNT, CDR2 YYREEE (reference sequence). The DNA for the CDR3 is TGTGCCAGCAGCCCCCTGAGCTCGTCCTACAATGAGCAGTTCTTC. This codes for CASSPLSSSYNEQFF.

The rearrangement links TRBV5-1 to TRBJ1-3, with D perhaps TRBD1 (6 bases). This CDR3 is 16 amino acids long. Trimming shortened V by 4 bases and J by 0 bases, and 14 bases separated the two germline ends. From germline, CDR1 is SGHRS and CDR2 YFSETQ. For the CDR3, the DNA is TGCGCCAGCAGCCCAGGGGACGAAATCTCTGGAAACACCATATATTTT. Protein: CASSPGDEISGNTIYF.

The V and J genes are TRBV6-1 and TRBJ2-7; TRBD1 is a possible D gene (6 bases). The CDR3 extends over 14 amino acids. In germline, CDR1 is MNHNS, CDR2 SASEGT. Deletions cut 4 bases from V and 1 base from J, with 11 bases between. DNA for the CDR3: TGTGCCAGCAGTGGACAGGTCCCATCCTACGAGCAGTACTTC. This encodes CASSGQVPSYEQYF.

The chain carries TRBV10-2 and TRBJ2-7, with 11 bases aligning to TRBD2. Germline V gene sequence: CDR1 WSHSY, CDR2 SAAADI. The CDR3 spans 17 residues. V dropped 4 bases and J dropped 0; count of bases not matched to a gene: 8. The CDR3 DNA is TGCGCCAGCAGTGGACCCGGGACTAGCGGTAGCTCCTACGAGCAGTACTTC. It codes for CASSGPGTSGSSYEQYF.

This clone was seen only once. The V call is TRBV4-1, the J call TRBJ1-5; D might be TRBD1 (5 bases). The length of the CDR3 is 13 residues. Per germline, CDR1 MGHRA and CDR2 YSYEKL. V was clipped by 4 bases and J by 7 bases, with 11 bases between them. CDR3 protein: CASSRRGGQPQHF. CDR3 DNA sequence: TGCGCCAGCAGCCGGCGCGGGGGACAGCCCCAGCATTTT.

CDR3 sequence: CASSSGRTDYEQYF. CDR3 DNA: TGTGCCAGCAGCTCTGGGAGGACCGACTACGAGCAGTACTTC. The chain joins TRBV11-1 to TRBJ2-7, with D possibly matching TRBD2 (6 bases). Per germline, CDR1 SGHAT and CDR2 FQDESV (reference sequence). This CDR3 is built from 14 residues. The V gene lost 4 bases and the J gene lost 3 bases, with 13 bases spanning the gap.

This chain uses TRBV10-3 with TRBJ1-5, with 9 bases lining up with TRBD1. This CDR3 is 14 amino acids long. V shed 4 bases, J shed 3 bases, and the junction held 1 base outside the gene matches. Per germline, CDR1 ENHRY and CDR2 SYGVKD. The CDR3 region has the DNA TGTGCCATCAGTGGGACAGGGGCCAATCAGCCCCAGCATTTT. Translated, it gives CAISGTGANQPQHF.

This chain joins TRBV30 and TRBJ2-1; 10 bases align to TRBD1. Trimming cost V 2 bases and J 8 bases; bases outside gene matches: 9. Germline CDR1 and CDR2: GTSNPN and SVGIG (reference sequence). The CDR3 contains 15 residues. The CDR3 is CAWSHPGQGIDEQFF. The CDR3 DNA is TGTGCCTGGAGTCATCCGGGACAGGGGATCGATGAGCAGTTCTTC.

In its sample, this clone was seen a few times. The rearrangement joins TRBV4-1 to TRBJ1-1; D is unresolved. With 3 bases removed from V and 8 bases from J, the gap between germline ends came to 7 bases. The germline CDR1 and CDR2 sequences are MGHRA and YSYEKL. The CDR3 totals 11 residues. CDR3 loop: CASSHGREAFF. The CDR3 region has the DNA TGCGCCAGCAGCCACGGGCGAGAAGCTTTCTTT.

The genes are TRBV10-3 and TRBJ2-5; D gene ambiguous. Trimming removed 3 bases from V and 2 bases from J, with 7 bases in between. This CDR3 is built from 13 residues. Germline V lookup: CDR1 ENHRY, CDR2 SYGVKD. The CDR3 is CAISDAQQETQYF. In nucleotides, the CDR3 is TGTGCCATCAGTGACGCACAGCAAGAGACCCAGTACTTC.

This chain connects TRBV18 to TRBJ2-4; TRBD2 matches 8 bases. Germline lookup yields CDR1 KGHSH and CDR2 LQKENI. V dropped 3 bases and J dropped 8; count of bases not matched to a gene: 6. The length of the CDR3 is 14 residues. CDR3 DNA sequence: TGTGCCAGCTCACCGGCGGGGGGCGGGGACATTCAGTACTTC. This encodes CASSPAGGGDIQYF.

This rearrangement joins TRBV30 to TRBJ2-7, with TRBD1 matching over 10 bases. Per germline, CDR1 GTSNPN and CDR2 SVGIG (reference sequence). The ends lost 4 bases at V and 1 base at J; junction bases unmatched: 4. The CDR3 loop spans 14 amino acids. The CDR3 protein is CAWKGTGVSYEQYF. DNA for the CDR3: TGTGCCTGGAAAGGGACAGGGGTATCCTACGAGCAGTACTTC.

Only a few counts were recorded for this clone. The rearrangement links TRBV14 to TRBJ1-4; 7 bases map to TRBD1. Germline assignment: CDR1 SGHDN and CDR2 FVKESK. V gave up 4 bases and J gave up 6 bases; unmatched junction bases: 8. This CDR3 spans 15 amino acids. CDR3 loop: CASSPIGQVHEKLFF. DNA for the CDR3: TGTGCCAGCAGCCCCATCGGACAGGTCCATGAAAAACTGTTTTTT.

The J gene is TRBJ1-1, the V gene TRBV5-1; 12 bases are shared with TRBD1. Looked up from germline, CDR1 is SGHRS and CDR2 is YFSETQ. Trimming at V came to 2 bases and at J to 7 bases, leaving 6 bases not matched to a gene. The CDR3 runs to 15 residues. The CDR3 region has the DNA TGCGCCAGCAGCTTCGGGACAGGGGGCGTAATTGAAGCTTTCTTT. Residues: CASSFGTGGVIEAFF.

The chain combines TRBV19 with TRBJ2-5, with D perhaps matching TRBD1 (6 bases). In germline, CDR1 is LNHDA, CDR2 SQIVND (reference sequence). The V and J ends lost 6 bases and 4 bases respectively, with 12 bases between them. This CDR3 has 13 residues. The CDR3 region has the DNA TGTGCCAGTAGACAGGGTGGATCAGAGACCCAGTACTTC. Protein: CASRQGGSETQYF.